This TCR beta chain was documented in a study of long-term antiretroviral therapy in people with HIV. About the research overall: Earliest sampling preceded the 2015 immediate-ART recommendation by about a decade.

This clone was picked up a small number of times. Its antigen is not identified. Investigators performed immunoSEQ version v3.0 at survey level. Sequenced by immunoSEQ multiplex PCR; TCRdb stores in-frame clones only, minus some. The top ten clones hold roughly 15% of a sample with over 15,000 clones, approximately 75% of them seen once. The CDR3 spans 15 residues. Trimming pared 4 bases from V and 2 bases from J, leaving 9 bases between. Germline assignment: CDR1 LGHNT and CDR2 FRNRAP. Overall study findings and caveats: Whichever time point was examined, clones expanded before ART dominated the repertoire. The blood, collected between the mid-2000s and the late 2010s, was possibly taken under older ART regimens. Once patients were on ART, diversity went higher but still fell short of transplant donor controls.

The source is a woman aged 45 to 65 with HIV. The input for sequencing was unsorted PBMCs, taken 1.5 years before starting antiretroviral therapy. The J gene is TRBJ2-6, the V gene TRBV12-5; D is ambiguous. This CDR3 is CASGSGFAGANVLTF. The CDR3 DNA reads as TGTGCTAGTGGTTCCGGTTTTGCTGGGGCCAACGTCCTGACTTTC.